This T cell receptor beta chain was identified in a study of blood T cell repertoires in COVID-19. Study details: COVID-19 samples collected from the United States, Italy and Spain covered acute and convalescent phases.

The CDR3 has 15 residues. Germline CDR1 LNHDA, CDR2 SQIVND (reference sequence). The trim removed 8 bases at V and 2 bases at J, leaving 11 bases unmatched. Clones were sequenced by immunoSEQ multiplex PCR, and TCRdb holds only the in-frame ones, with some missing. This table has around 61,000 clones, about nine tenths appearing once. The receptor's source is a man aged 45-60 years with active COVID-19. Sequencing input: peripheral blood. This chain connects TRBV19 to TRBJ2-7, with 8 positions matching TRBD1. CDR3 protein: CASRGRDRTTYEQYF. In DNA, the CDR3 is TGTGCCAGTCGAGGCCGGGACAGGACCACCTACGAGCAGTACTTC. Full variable domain (remainder filled in from reference TRBV19 and TRBJ2-7): DGGITQSPKYLFRKEGQNVTLSCEQNLNHDAMYWYRQDPGQGLRLIYYSQIVNDFQKGDIAEGYSVSREKKESFPLTVTSAQKNPTAFYLCASRGRDRTTYEQYFGPGTRLTVT.